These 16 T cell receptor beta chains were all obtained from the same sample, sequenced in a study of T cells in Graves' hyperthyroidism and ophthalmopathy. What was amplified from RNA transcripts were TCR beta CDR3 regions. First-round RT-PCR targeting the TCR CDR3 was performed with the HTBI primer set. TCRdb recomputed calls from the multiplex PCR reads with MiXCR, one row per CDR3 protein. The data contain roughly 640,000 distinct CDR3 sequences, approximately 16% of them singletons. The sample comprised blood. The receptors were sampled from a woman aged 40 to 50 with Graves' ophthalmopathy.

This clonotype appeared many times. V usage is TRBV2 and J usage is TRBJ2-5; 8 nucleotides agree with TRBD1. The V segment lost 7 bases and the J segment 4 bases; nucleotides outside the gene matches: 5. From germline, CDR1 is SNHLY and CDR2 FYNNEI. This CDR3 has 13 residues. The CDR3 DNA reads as TGTGCCAGCATTTCAGGGGGCCGAGAGACCCAGTACTTC. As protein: CASISGGRETQYF.

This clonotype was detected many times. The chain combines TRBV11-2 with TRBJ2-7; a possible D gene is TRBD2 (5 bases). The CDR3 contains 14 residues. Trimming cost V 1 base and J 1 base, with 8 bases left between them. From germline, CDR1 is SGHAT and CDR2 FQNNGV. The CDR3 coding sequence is TGTGCCAGCAGCTTAGTGACGGGGTCCTACGAGCAGTACTTC. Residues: CASSLVTGSYEQYF.

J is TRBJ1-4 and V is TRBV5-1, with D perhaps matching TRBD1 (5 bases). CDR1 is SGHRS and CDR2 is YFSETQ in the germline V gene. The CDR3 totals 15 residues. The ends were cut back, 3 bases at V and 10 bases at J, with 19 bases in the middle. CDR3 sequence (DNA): TGCGCCAGCAGCTCGGACACCCCTAAAAGGGGAAAACTGTTTTTT. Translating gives CASSSDTPKRGKLFF.

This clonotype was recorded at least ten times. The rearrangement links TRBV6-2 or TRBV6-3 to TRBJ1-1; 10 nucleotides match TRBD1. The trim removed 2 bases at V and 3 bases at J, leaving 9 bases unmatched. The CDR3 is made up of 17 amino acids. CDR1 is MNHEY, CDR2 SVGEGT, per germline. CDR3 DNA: TGTGCCAGCAGTTACCTCACGGGACAGGGGTTCGACACTGAAGCTTTCTTT. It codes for CASSYLTGQGFDTEAFF.

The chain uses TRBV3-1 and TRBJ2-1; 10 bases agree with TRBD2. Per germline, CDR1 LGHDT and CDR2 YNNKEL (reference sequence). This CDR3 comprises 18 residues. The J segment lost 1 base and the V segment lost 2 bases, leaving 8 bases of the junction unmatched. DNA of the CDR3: TGTGCCAGCAGCCAAATTCTAGGTAGCGGGAGGTCCTACAATGAGCAGTTCTTC. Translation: CASSQILGSGRSYNEQFF.

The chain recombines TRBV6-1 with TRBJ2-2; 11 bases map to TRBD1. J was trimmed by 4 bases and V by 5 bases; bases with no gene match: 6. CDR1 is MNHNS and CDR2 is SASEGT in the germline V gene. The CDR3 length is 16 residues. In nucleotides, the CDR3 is TGTGCCAGCAGTCAACGGACAGGGGGCTTCACCGGGGAGCTGTTTTTT. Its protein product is CASSQRTGGFTGELFF.

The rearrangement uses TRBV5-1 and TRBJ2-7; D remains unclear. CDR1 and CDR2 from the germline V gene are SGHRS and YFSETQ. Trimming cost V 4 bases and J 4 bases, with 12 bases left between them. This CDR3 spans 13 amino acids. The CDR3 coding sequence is TGCGCCAGCAGCGATATTAACGCTTACGAGCAGTACTTC. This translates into CASSDINAYEQYF. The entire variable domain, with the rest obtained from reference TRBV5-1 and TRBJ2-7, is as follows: KAGVTQTPRYLIKTRGQQVTLSCSPISGHRSVSWYQQTPGQGLQFLFEYFSETQRNKGNFPGRFSGRQFSNSRSEMNVSTLELGDSALYLCASSDINAYEQYFGPGTRLTVT.

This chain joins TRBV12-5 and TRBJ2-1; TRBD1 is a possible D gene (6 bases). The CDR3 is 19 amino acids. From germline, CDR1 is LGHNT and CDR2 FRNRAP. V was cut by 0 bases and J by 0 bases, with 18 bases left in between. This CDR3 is CASGLVGARINPSYNEQFF. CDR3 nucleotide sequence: TGTGCTAGTGGTTTGGTGGGGGCCCGGATAAACCCCTCCTACAATGAGCAGTTCTTC.

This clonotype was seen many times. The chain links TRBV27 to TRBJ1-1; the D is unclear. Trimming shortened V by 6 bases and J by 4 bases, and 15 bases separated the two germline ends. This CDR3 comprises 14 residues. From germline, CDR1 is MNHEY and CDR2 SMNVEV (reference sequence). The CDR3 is CASRDSNYGTEAFF. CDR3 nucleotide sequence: TGTGCCAGCAGGGATTCGAACTACGGCACTGAAGCTTTCTTT.

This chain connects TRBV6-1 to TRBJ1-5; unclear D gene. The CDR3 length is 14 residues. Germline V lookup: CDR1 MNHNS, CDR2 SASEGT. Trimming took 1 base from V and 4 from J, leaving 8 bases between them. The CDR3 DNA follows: TGTGCCAGCAGTGAAGGTGAACGGAATCAGCCCCAGCATTTT. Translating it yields CASSEGERNQPQHF.

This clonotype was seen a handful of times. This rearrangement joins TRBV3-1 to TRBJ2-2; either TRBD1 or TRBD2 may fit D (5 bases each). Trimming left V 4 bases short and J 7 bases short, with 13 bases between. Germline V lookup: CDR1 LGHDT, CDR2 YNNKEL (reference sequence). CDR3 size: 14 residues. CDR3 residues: CASSPGTLGGELFF. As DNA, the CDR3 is TGTGCCAGCAGCCCAGGGACCCTGGGCGGGGAGCTGTTTTTT.

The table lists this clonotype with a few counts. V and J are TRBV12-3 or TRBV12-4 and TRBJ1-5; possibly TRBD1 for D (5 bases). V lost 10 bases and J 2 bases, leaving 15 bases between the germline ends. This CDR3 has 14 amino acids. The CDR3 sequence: CATSGGVGNQPQHF. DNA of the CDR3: TGTGCCACAAGCGGGGGGGTTGGCAATCAGCCCCAGCATTTT.

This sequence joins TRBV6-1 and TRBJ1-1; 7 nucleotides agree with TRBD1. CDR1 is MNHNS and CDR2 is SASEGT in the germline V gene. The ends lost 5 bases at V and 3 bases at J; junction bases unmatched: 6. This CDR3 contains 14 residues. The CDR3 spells CASSRPGTDTEAFF. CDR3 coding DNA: TGTGCCAGCAGTCGTCCGGGGACAGACACTGAAGCTTTCTTT.

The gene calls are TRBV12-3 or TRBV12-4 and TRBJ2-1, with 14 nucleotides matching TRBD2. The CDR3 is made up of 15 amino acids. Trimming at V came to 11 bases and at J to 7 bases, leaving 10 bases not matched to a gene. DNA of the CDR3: TGTGCCTGCCATGCCGGGACTAGCGGGAGTAATGAGCAGTTCTTC. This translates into CACHAGTSGSNEQFF.

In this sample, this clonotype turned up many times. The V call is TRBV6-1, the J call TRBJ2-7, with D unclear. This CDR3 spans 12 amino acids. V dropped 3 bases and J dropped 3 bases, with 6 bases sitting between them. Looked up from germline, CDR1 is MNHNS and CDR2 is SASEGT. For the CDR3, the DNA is TGTGCCAGCAGTGAGTTGTACTACGAGCAGTACTTC. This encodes CASSELYYEQYF.

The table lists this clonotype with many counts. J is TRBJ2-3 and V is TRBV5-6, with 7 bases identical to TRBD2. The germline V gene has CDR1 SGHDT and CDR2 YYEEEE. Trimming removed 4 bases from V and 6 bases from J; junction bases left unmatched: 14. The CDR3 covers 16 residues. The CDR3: CASSQGLVAMPDTQYF. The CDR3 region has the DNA TGTGCCAGCAGCCAAGGACTAGTAGCTATGCCGGATACGCAGTATTTT.